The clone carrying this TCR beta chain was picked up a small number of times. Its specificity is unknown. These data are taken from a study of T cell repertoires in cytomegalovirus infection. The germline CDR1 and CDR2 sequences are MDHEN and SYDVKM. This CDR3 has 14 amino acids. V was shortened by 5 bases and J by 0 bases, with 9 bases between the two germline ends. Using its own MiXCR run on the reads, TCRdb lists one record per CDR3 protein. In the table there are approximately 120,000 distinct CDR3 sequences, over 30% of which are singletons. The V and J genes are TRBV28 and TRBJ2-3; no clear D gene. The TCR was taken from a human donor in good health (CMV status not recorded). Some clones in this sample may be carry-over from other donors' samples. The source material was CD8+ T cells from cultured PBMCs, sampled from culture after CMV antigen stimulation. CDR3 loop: CASSPPQSTDTQYF. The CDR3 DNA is TGTGCCAGCAGTCCCCCGCAGAGCACAGATACGCAGTATTTT.